These 22 T cell receptor beta chains share one sample of origin, sequenced in a study of vaccination and CD4 T cells after COVID-19. Specified treatment: approximately 11-day PBMC culture with coronavirus spike peptide pools or control peptides (ViraFEST assay). Investigators obtained the unexposed donor's CD4+ T cells before the COVID-19 pandemic (2011-2018). Which antigens these TCRs recognize remains unknown. Sequence data for DNA of cultured CD4+ T cells were generated by the Oncomine TCR Beta short-read assay. Cultured CD4+ T cells yielded the extracted genomic DNA. TCRdb redid the calling of the PCR reads with MiXCR, one entry per CDR3 protein. The repertoire holds about 8,100 distinct CDR3 sequences, with roughly 32% as singletons. The sequenced sample was CD4+ T cells from blood, cultured in vitro. These receptors were obtained from a human donor in good health.

The chain links TRBV7-9 to TRBJ2-2; D gene uncertain. CDR1 is SEHNR, CDR2 FQNEAQ, per germline (reference sequence). The CDR3 contains 15 residues. Trimming removed 8 bases at V and 4 bases at J, with 17 bases between. The CDR3 DNA sequence: TGTGCCAGCCTGGATGGAATGGGGTTCACCGGGGAGCTGTTTTTT. Protein sequence: CASLDGMGFTGELFF.

The table lists this clonotype with a few counts. The chain links TRBV20-1 to TRBJ2-5, with 11 bases matching TRBD2. The germline V gene encodes CDR1 DFQATT and CDR2 SNEGSKA (reference sequence). Losses at the gene ends were 6 bases for V and 5 bases for J; bases not matched to a gene: 8. The CDR3 runs 14 residues. CDR3 residues: CSAETSGMGETQYF. CDR3 DNA sequence: TGCAGTGCAGAGACTAGCGGGATGGGCGAGACCCAGTACTTC.

This clonotype was counted only a few times. The chain couples TRBV20-1 to TRBJ2-1; 11 bases fit TRBD2. The CDR3 consists of 15 residues. In germline, CDR1 is DFQATT, CDR2 SNEGSKA (reference sequence). The junction had 7 bases not matched to a gene; V was cut back by 4 bases and J by 5 bases. CDR3 in amino acids: CSAILGTSGDNEQFF. As DNA, the CDR3 is TGCAGTGCTATCCTCGGGACTAGCGGTGACAATGAGCAGTTCTTC.

About this clonotype itself: An end of the junction differs from the germline gene, which may be a read error. The chain links TRBV6-1 to TRBJ2-6; D gene ambiguous. Germline CDR1 is MNHNS and CDR2 is SASEGT. The CDR3 consists of 13 residues. The CDR3 here is CASREGVANVLTF. As DNA, the CDR3 is TGTGCCAGCAGAGAAGGAGTGGCCAACGTCCTGACTTTC.

This clonotype has just a few counts. V and J are TRBV6-2 or TRBV6-3 and TRBJ1-5; D is undetermined. CDR1 is MNHEY and CDR2 is SVGEGT in the germline V gene. Trimming took 2 bases from V and 4 from J, leaving 6 bases between them. The CDR3 has 13 amino acids. The CDR3, as DNA: TGTGCCAGCAGTTACAACAGAAATCAGCCCCAGCATTTT. Its protein is CASSYNRNQPQHF.

The chain has TRBV6-5 and TRBJ2-3; no clear D gene. Germline CDR1 MNHEY, CDR2 SVGAGI. Deletions cut 0 bases from V and 1 base from J, with 5 bases between. The CDR3 sequence is 14 residues long. The DNA for the CDR3 is TGTGCCAGCAGTTACTCGTGGGGCACAGATACGCAGTATTTT. It codes for CASSYSWGTDTQYF.

The genes are TRBV2 and TRBJ2-7; a possible D gene is TRBD1 (5 bases). CDR1 and CDR2 from the germline V gene are SNHLY and FYNNEI. Trimming took 8 bases from V and 3 from J, leaving 11 bases between them. The CDR3 is 12 amino acids. The CDR3 DNA follows: TGTGCCAGCGACAGCGAATTCTACGAGCAGTACTTC. Amino acids: CASDSEFYEQYF.

This chain connects TRBV28 to TRBJ2-3; 11 nucleotides align to TRBD2. The CDR3 has 17 residues. V shed 0 bases and J 0 bases; nucleotides not matched to a gene: 2. Per the germline V gene, CDR1 is MDHEN and CDR2 is SYDVKM. Here the CDR3 DNA reads TGTGCCAGCAGTTTATGGACTAGCGGGACTAGCACAGATACGCAGTATTTT. Translating it yields CASSLWTSGTSTDTQYF.

This clonotype was counted a few times. This sequence joins TRBV25-1 and TRBJ1-1, with 7 bases aligning to TRBD1. From germline, CDR1 is MGHDK and CDR2 SYGVNS. V trimming: 2 bases; J trimming: 4 bases; junction bases outside the gene matches: 7. The CDR3 length is 15 residues. The CDR3 coding sequence is TGTGCCAGCAGTGAAAGCGGCAGGGGGAGCACTGAAGCTTTCTTT. Translated: CASSESGRGSTEAFF.

The chain is built from TRBV4-1 and TRBJ1-5; TRBD1 agrees at 8 bases. The CDR3 covers 16 residues. Germline trimming cut 2 bases from V and 5 bases from J; bases unmatched to any gene: 8. Per germline, CDR1 MGHRA and CDR2 YSYEKL. The CDR3 protein is CASSQWPAGGDQPQHF. CDR3 DNA sequence: TGCGCCAGCAGCCAATGGCCCGCAGGGGGCGATCAGCCCCAGCATTTT.

The rearrangement uses TRBV10-1 and TRBJ1-2; D remains unclear. The ends were cut back, 4 bases at V and 10 bases at J, with 16 bases in the middle. Per the germline V gene, CDR1 is WNHNN and CDR2 is SYGVQD (reference sequence). The CDR3 spans 13 residues. CDR3 residues: CASSGTLTRDYTF. The DNA for the CDR3 is TGCGCCAGCAGTGGGACCTTAACACGGGACTACACCTTC.

By its share, this clonotype is medium-sized. The chain has TRBV20-1 and TRBJ2-5, with D unclear. V lost 3 bases and J lost 5, with 13 bases in between. Germline V lookup: CDR1 DFQATT, CDR2 SNEGSKA (reference sequence). This CDR3 contains 13 residues. The CDR3 sequence: CSASRFARETQYF. DNA of the CDR3: TGCAGTGCTAGCCGTTTCGCGCGGGAGACCCAGTACTTC.

This clonotype was counted a few times. The chain combines TRBV11-3 with TRBJ2-7; D call uncertain. This CDR3 region has 13 residues. CDR1 is SGHNT and CDR2 is YENEEA in the germline V gene. The ends were cut back, 1 base at V and 0 bases at J, with 4 bases in the middle. The CDR3 DNA reads TGTGCCAGCAGCTTAGCCCCCTCCTACGAGCAGTACTTC. As protein: CASSLAPSYEQYF. Drawing the rest from reference TRBV11-3 and TRBJ2-7, the complete variable domain is EAGVVQSPRYKIIEKKQPVAFWCNPISGHNTLYWYLQNLGQGPELLIRYENEEAVDDSQLPKDRFSAERLKGVDSTLKIQPAELGDSAVYLCASSLAPSYEQYFGPGTRLTVT.

This clonotype qualifies as medium-sized (0.01 to 0.1%). This sequence joins TRBV7-2 and TRBJ1-6; 10 bases match TRBD1. This CDR3 comprises 15 residues. The V gene end was trimmed by 1 base and the J gene end by 8 bases; junction bases not matched to a gene: 2. The germline V gene has CDR1 SGHTA and CDR2 FQGNSA. The CDR3 protein is CASSLVGTGDSPLHF. The CDR3 nucleotides are TGTGCCAGCAGCTTAGTAGGGACAGGGGATTCACCCCTCCACTTT.

This clonotype was detected only a few times. This rearrangement joins TRBV6-2 or TRBV6-3 to TRBJ2-3; the D gene is possibly TRBD1 (5 bases). V was pared by 6 bases and J by 4 bases, with 20 bases between. Germline CDR1 MNHEY, CDR2 SVGEGT. The CDR3 sequence is 16 residues long. The CDR3: CASRPGRVREADTQYF. CDR3 bases: TGTGCCAGCAGACCCGGTCGGGTCAGGGAAGCAGATACGCAGTATTTT.

The chain carries TRBV6-5 and TRBJ2-5; D is possibly TRBD2 (6 bases). V was trimmed by 2 bases and J by 5 bases, leaving 15 bases between them. Germline-derived CDR1 and CDR2 are MNHEY and SVGAGI. This CDR3 is built from 15 residues. The CDR3 region is CASSYLGGSWETQYF. The CDR3 bases are TGTGCCAGCAGTTACCTTGGGGGGAGTTGGGAGACCCAGTACTTC.

The chain joins TRBV5-3 to TRBJ1-2; D is unclear. TRBV5-3 is sorted into the ORF group, with uncertain function. The CDR3 totals 13 residues. Trimming took off 6 bases at V and 8 bases at J, with 17 bases between the two ends. CDR3 sequence: CARNRGTAMGYTF. CDR3 nucleotides: TGTGCCAGAAATCGAGGAACGGCTATGGGCTACACCTTC.

The genes are TRBV7-8 and TRBJ1-5; 10 bases map to TRBD1. This CDR3 has 16 residues. V lost 6 bases and J lost 0; bases outside the gene matches: 5. Looked up from germline, CDR1 is SGHVS and CDR2 is FQNEAQ. CDR3 sequence: CASSLRDRGSNQPQHF. The CDR3 region has the DNA TGTGCCAGCAGTCTCCGGGACAGGGGTAGCAATCAGCCCCAGCATTTT.

This clonotype was seen more than once but under ten times. J is TRBJ2-1 and V is TRBV20-1; TRBD2 agrees at 11 bases. This CDR3 contains 17 residues. Germline loops: CDR1 DFQATT, CDR2 SNEGSKA (reference sequence). The junction had 7 bases not matched to a gene; V was cut back by 0 bases and J by 3 bases. CDR3 sequence (DNA): TGCAGTGCTAGAGATCCCGGTGGGACTAGCGGCTACAATGAGCAGTTCTTC. Translation: CSARDPGGTSGYNEQFF.

Points on this clonotype: This may be a read error: a much more frequent sequence differs by one nucleotide. The chain combines TRBV7-9 with TRBJ1-6; 10 positions agree with TRBD1. V gave up 2 bases and J gave up 9 bases; unmatched junction bases: 7. Per germline, CDR1 SEHNR and CDR2 FQNEAQ (reference sequence). The CDR3 is made up of 16 amino acids. This CDR3 reads CASSLSTGTGASPLHF. For the CDR3, the DNA is TGTGCCAGCAGCTTAAGTACCGGGACAGGGGCTTCACCCCTCCACTTT.

The J gene is TRBJ2-1, the V gene TRBV7-2; 12 nucleotides agree with TRBD2. V dropped 3 bases and J dropped 5; count of bases not matched to a gene: 2. The germline gives CDR1 SGHTA, CDR2 FQGNSA. CDR3 length: 15 residues. The CDR3 DNA reads as TGTGCCAGCAGCTTTGGACTAGCGGGGAACAATGAGCAGTTCTTC. Translating gives CASSFGLAGNNEQFF.

CDR3 loop: CASSLDRAQPQHF. CDR3 in DNA: TGTGCCAGTAGTCTCGACAGGGCTCAGCCCCAGCATTTT. The gene calls are TRBV19 and TRBJ1-5, with 7 bases that match TRBD1. This CDR3 has 13 amino acids. Germline V CDR1 and CDR2: LNHDA, SQIVND (reference sequence). The ends lost 5 bases at V and 6 bases at J; junction bases unmatched: 4.